The sequence of this T cell receptor (beta chain) was determined in a study of early stage breast cancer tumors. Study details: Of some 15 invasive breast tumors, about a dozen were hormone receptor-positive, HER2-negative. The ER+/PR+/HER2- tumors included roughly 8 ductal and a handful of lobular carcinomas. The study, taken as a whole, reports: In most of the 16 patients, blood comparison separated tumor from normal breast. Compared with adjacent normal breast, tumors showed around 2.7-fold denser, more clonal T cells.

Note on this clone: Its antigen is still unknown.

Some clones are missing from TCRdb's copy, which holds only in-frame ones; the method was immunoSEQ multiplex PCR. The sample shows some 21,000 clones, about 75% of them seen only once. From germline, CDR1 is SGHRS and CDR2 YFSETQ. Unmatched junction bases numbered 8, after V lost 4 bases and J lost 5 bases. This CDR3 is built from 16 residues. The sample was blood. This clonotype originated in a person aged 55 to 70 with breast cancer. This chain joins TRBV5-1 and TRBJ1-5, with TRBD1 matching 11 bases. Written as DNA, the CDR3 is TGCGCCAGCAGCCCCGGACAGGGGGCTTTCGATCAGCCCCAGCATTTT. It encodes CASSPGQGAFDQPQHF.